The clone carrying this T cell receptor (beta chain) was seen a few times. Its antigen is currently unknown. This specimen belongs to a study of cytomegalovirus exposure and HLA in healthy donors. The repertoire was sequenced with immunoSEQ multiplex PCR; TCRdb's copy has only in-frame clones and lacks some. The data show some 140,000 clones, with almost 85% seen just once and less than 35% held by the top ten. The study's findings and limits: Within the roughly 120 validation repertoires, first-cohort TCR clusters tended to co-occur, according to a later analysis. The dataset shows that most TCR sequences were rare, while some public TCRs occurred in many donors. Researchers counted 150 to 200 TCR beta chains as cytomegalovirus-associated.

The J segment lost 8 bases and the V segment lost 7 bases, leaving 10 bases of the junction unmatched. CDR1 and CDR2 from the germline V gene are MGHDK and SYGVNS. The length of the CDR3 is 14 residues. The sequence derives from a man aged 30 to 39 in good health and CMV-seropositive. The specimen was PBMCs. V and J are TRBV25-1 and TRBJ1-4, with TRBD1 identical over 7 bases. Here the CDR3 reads CASNPGQKNEKLFF. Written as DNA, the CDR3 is TGTGCCAGCAACCCGGGACAGAAAAACGAAAAACTGTTTTTT.